This T cell receptor (beta chain) was obtained from a study of blood T cell repertoires in COVID-19 (dated by TCRdb to 2019 to 2021). The study in broad terms: The collaborator samples originated in the United States, Italy and Spain and spanned the acute and convalescent phases of COVID-19. The material from the prospective study consisted of cDNA or gDNA derived from T cells, B-cell-depleted T cells, or PBMCs. The dataset comprised deeply sampled blood TCRbeta repertoires from subjects exposed to, actively infected with, or recovered from COVID-19. The repertoires were made available in a free public database intended to serve as a resource for research on the immune response to SARS-CoV-2. The samples were drawn from the first 160 participants of the ongoing ImmuneRACE study and from roughly 1,300 subjects provided by 6 global collaborators. Nearly every sample came with metadata listing a de-identified subject ID, COVID-19 status, age in years and sex. Where HLA class I and class II types were available, the types were taken from metadata supplied by the sample provider, not from assay-based typing. General findings and caveats noted by the study authors: The amount of clinical and demographic metadata varied by source and participant and was provided uncurated.

In the case of this clone: Its specific antigen is unknown. There are no base qualities to consult, and no much larger clone falls within one base.

TCRbeta CDR3 regions were amplified from genomic DNA using the immunoSEQ Assay, a bias-controlled multiplex PCR. On the study's bioinformatics: The number of nucleated cells in each sample was estimated by amplification of reference gene primers within the assay. To quantify the absolute abundance of each unique TCRbeta CDR3 rearrangement, sequence reads were collapsed and filtered. For each sample, productive Simpson clonality was calculated as the square root of Simpson's diversity index across productive rearrangements. This immuneACCESS table, as held by TCRdb, lists in-frame sequences with V and J called but not all clones. Of the missing ones, under half trace to an unresolved V gene in checked studies; the others have no known cause. That table is the source of V, J and clone size, and D and trimming were worked out from the DNA. The sample yields about 370,000 clones; around 87% were counted once. Around 9.3% of the sample rests with the top ten.

A distance of 12 bases separates the germline ends of V and J, which lose 0 bases and 3 bases respectively. Taken from the germline V gene, the CDR1 and CDR2 loops are LGHNA and YSLEER. The CDR3 starts with the cysteine, ends with the phenylalanine, and has 15 residues. Only the CDR3 DNA is retained, 45 bases long and in frame from the first base. At one collaborating source in Seattle, patients were enrolled during active infection and were followed longitudinally through the course of disease. Collaborating institutions collected whole blood in K2EDTA tubes following their own protocols. For TCRbeta analysis, collaborators shipped samples as frozen whole blood, isolated PBMCs, or DNA extracted from either of those sample types.

The V and J segments used are TRBV4-3 and TRBJ2-7; the D gene is possibly TRBD2, with 6 bases matching. The clonotype originates from a woman aged 25 to 39 with COVID-19, enrolled during active disease. The sequenced material came from peripheral blood. The CDR3: CASSQETGEHYEQYF. In nucleotide form, the sequence is TGCGCCAGCAGCCAAGAAACGGGAGAGCACTACGAGCAGTACTTC.